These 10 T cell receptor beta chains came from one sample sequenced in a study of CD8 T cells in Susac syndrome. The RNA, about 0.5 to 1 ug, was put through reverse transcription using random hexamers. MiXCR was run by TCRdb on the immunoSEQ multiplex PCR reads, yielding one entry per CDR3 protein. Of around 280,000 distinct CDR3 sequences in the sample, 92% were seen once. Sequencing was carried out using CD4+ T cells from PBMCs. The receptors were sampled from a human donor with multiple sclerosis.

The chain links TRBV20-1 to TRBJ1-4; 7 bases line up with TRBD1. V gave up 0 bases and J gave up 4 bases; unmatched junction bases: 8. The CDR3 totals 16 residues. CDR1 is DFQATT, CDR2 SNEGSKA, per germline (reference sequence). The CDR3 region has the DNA TGCAGTGCTAGAGACCCCTCCGGGACAGATAATGAAAAACTGTTTTTT. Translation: CSARDPSGTDNEKLFF.

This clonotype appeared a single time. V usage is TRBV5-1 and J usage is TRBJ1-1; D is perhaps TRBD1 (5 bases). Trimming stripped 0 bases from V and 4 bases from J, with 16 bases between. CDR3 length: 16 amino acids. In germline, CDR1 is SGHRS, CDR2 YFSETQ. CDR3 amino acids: CASSLVPGTSLTEAFF. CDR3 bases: TGCGCCAGCAGCTTGGTTCCCGGGACGTCCCTCACTGAAGCTTTCTTT.

CDR3 coding DNA: TGTGCCAGCAGCCTCGCAGGGGGCGCTTCGGACTATGGCTACACCTTC. It codes for CASSLAGGASDYGYTF. This chain connects TRBV6-1 to TRBJ1-2, with 8 bases matching TRBD1. This CDR3 has 16 residues. V gave up 6 bases and J gave up 3 bases; unmatched junction bases: 12. Germline CDR1 MNHNS, CDR2 SASEGT.

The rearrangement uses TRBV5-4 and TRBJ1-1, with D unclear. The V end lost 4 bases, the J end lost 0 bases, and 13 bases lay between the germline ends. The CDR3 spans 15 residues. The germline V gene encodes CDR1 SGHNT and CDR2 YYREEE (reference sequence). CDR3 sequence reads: CASSGGPPVNTEAFF. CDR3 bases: TGTGCCAGCAGCGGTGGACCCCCAGTGAACACTGAAGCTTTCTTT.

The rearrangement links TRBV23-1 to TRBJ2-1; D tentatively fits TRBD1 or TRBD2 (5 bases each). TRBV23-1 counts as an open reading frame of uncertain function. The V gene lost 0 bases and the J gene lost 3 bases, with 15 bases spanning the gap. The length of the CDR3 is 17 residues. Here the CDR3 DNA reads TGCGCCAGCAGTCAATCGAGACGGGACCTCCTCTACAATGAGCAGTTCTTC. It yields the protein CASSQSRRDLLYNEQFF.

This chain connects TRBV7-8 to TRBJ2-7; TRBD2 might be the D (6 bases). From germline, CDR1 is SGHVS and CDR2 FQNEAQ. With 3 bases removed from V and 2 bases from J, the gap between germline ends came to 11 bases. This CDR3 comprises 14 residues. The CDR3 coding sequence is TGTGCCAGCAGCTTGCGACGGGAGCCCTACGAGCAGTACTTC. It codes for CASSLRREPYEQYF.

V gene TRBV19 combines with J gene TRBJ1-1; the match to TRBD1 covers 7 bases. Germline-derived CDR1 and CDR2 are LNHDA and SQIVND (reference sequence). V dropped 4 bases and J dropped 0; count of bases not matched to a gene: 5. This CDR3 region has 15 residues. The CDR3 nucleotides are TGTGCCAGTAGTACAAGACAGGGACTGAACACTGAAGCTTTCTTT. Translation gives CASSTRQGLNTEAFF.

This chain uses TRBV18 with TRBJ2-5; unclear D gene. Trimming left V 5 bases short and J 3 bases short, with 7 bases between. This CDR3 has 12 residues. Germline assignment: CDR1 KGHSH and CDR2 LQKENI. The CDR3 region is CASSTAEETQYF. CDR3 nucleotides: TGTGCCAGCTCAACCGCCGAAGAGACCCAGTACTTC.

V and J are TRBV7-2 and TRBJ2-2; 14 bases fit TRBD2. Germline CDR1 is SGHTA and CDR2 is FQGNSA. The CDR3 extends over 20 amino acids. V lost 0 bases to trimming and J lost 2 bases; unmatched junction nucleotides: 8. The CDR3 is CASSLAHKTSGGANTGELFF. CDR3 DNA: TGTGCCAGCAGCTTAGCCCACAAGACTAGCGGGGGGGCCAACACCGGGGAGCTGTTTTTT.

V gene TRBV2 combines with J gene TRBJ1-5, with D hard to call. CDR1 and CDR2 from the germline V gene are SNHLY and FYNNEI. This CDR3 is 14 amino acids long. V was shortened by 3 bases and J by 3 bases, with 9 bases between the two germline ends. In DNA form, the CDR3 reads TGTGCCAGCAGTGACGAGTGGGTCAATCAGCCCCAGCATTTT. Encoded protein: CASSDEWVNQPQHF.